This T cell receptor (beta chain) is drawn from a study of cytomegalovirus exposure and HLA in healthy donors. Across the whole study: The approximately 700 first-cohort repertoires shared a platform with the approximately 110 validation repertoires, as reported in a later analysis. Study observations and caveats: It was around 160 TCR beta chains that were listed as cytomegalovirus-associated. Many donors carried some public TCRs, although rarity characterized most TCR sequences.

Only in-frame clones appear in the TCRdb table, and some are missing; sequencing was by immunoSEQ multiplex PCR. This sample carries roughly 250,000 clones, approximately 84% of them seen once, and the ten largest clones take roughly 1.2%. With respect to this clone: As yet, its antigen is unknown.

The CDR3 is made up of 17 amino acids. CDR1 is SGHNT, CDR2 YYREEE, per germline (reference sequence). With V trimmed by 2 bases and J by 8 bases, 17 bases remained unmatched. The specimen was PBMCs. V gene TRBV5-4 combines with J gene TRBJ1-1; 8 bases agree with TRBD1. This clonotype was sampled from a woman younger than 45 in good health and CMV-seropositive. The CDR3 DNA sequence: TGTGCCAGCAGCTTCTACAGGGGGGAGTTGGGTACAACGGAAGCTTTCTTT. The encoded protein is CASSFYRGELGTTEAFF. Full variable domain (missing parts from reference TRBV5-4 and TRBJ1-1): ETGVTQSPTHLIKTRGQQVTLRCSSQSGHNTVSWYQQALGQGPQFIFQYYREEENGRGNFPPRFSGLQFPNYSSELNVNALELDDSALYLCASSFYRGELGTTEAFFGQGTRLTVV.